These T cell receptor beta chains were read from a single sample in a study of T cell responses to AZD1222 COVID-19 vaccine. Profiling relied on immunoSEQ multiplex PCR, and the TCRdb table lists in-frame clones only, not all of them. The repertoire holds 100,000 or so clones, with roughly 90% as singletons. This sample comprised peripheral blood, obtained on day 0 of AZD1222 vaccination. The receptors were sampled from an adult in good health. Each CDR3 is given with its conserved first and last residue. Fields, in order: D gene, J gene, V gene, CDR3 protein. D genes are given only for firm matches.

d_call: -
j_call: TRBJ2-6
v_call: TRBV27
cdr3_aa: CASSPGLRQVGANVLTF

d_call: -
j_call: TRBJ1-3
v_call: TRBV12-3/TRBV12-4
cdr3_aa: CASSVRNTIYF

d_call: TRBD1
j_call: TRBJ1-3
v_call: TRBV18
cdr3_aa: CASSPGGQGEGNTIYF

d_call: TRBD2
j_call: TRBJ2-3
v_call: TRBV7-2
cdr3_aa: CASSLAGLGTDTQYF

d_call: -
j_call: TRBJ1-6
v_call: TRBV7-9
cdr3_aa: CASSFWRGENSPLHF

d_call: TRBD1
j_call: TRBJ2-7
v_call: TRBV6-2/TRBV6-3
cdr3_aa: CASSYSGNSQGGVGYEQYF

d_call: -
j_call: TRBJ1-2
v_call: TRBV10-3
cdr3_aa: CATRGSSGTDYGYTF

d_call: -
j_call: TRBJ2-5
v_call: TRBV2
cdr3_aa: CASSWDSRGGTQYF

d_call: TRBD1
j_call: TRBJ2-7
v_call: TRBV24-1
cdr3_aa: CATSDSGQGGSYEQYF

d_call: TRBD1
j_call: TRBJ2-1
v_call: TRBV6-5
cdr3_aa: CASSFGTGDGEQFF

d_call: TRBD1
j_call: TRBJ1-1
v_call: TRBV7-8
cdr3_aa: CASSLEGQQNTEAFF

d_call: -
j_call: TRBJ1-1
v_call: TRBV27
cdr3_aa: CASSFSGSTEAFF

d_call: -
j_call: TRBJ1-4
v_call: TRBV5-6
cdr3_aa: CASSLADGGLNEKLFF

d_call: TRBD2
j_call: TRBJ2-7
v_call: TRBV6-2/TRBV6-3
cdr3_aa: CASSLPGLATYEQYF

d_call: -
j_call: TRBJ1-4
v_call: TRBV18
cdr3_aa: CASSLHMPGATNEKLFF

d_call: -
j_call: TRBJ1-6
v_call: TRBV6-4
cdr3_aa: CASSEGEGNSPLHF

d_call: TRBD2
j_call: TRBJ2-3
v_call: TRBV29-1
cdr3_aa: CSVRLAGTDTQYF

d_call: TRBD1
j_call: TRBJ1-5
v_call: TRBV7-9
cdr3_aa: CASSLQGGNQPQHF

d_call: TRBD1
j_call: TRBJ1-2
v_call: TRBV6-5
cdr3_aa: CASRAPGQGLSYTF

d_call: TRBD1
j_call: TRBJ1-2
v_call: TRBV2
cdr3_aa: CASPRAQGQGARGYTF

d_call: -
j_call: TRBJ1-5
v_call: TRBV11-2
cdr3_aa: CASSPSRGQPQHF

d_call: -
j_call: TRBJ2-5
v_call: TRBV7-6
cdr3_aa: CASSFQQETQYF

d_call: TRBD1
j_call: TRBJ2-3
v_call: TRBV6-6
cdr3_aa: CASRAGGTPGTDTQYF

d_call: -
j_call: TRBJ1-4
v_call: TRBV19
cdr3_aa: CASSGAAGGEPEKLFF

d_call: -
j_call: TRBJ1-2
v_call: TRBV6-2/TRBV6-3
cdr3_aa: CASSYGDPSSGYTF

d_call: -
j_call: TRBJ1-1
v_call: TRBV2
cdr3_aa: CASSVQERGTEAFF

d_call: -
j_call: TRBJ1-3
v_call: TRBV4-3
cdr3_aa: CASSPQAEKGNTIYF

d_call: TRBD2
j_call: TRBJ2-5
v_call: TRBV30
cdr3_aa: CACAPLAGQETQYF

d_call: TRBD1
j_call: TRBJ2-1
v_call: TRBV7-8
cdr3_aa: CASSLGQGLGSYNEQFF

d_call: -
j_call: TRBJ1-2
v_call: TRBV18
cdr3_aa: CASSGYRESISYGYTF

d_call: -
j_call: TRBJ2-1
v_call: TRBV4-2
cdr3_aa: CASSQDPSRYEQFF

d_call: -
j_call: TRBJ2-7
v_call: TRBV10-2
cdr3_aa: CATSSANYEQYF

d_call: TRBD1
j_call: TRBJ1-2
v_call: TRBV19
cdr3_aa: CASSIFLGQGAGYTF

d_call: TRBD1
j_call: TRBJ1-4
v_call: TRBV4-3
cdr3_aa: CASSQGEGQREKLFF

d_call: -
j_call: TRBJ1-5
v_call: TRBV30
cdr3_aa: CAWSGDANQPQHF

d_call: -
j_call: TRBJ2-1
v_call: TRBV4-2
cdr3_aa: CASSQDRGTYSYNEQFF

d_call: TRBD1
j_call: TRBJ1-1
v_call: TRBV2
cdr3_aa: CASSERTGGNTEAFF

d_call: TRBD1
j_call: TRBJ1-2
v_call: TRBV7-2
cdr3_aa: CASSLVPPGTGSVDYGYTF

d_call: -
j_call: TRBJ2-5
v_call: TRBV2
cdr3_aa: CASSEAGVETQYF

d_call: TRBD1
j_call: TRBJ1-2
v_call: TRBV7-8
cdr3_aa: CASSLDRGRDGYTF

d_call: -
j_call: TRBJ2-5
v_call: TRBV18
cdr3_aa: CASSPGIRETQYF

d_call: -
j_call: TRBJ1-1
v_call: TRBV3-1/TRBV3-2
cdr3_aa: CASSVTGNTEAFF

d_call: -
j_call: TRBJ1-1
v_call: TRBV13
cdr3_aa: CASSWGGTTEAFF

d_call: -
j_call: TRBJ1-1
v_call: TRBV5-8
cdr3_aa: CASIQDAGLMASEAFF

d_call: TRBD2
j_call: TRBJ2-2
v_call: TRBV7-2
cdr3_aa: CASSLRTSGINTGELFF

d_call: -
j_call: TRBJ2-7
v_call: TRBV11-3
cdr3_aa: CASSSKQGNSYEQYF

d_call: -
j_call: TRBJ2-5
v_call: TRBV29-1
cdr3_aa: CSVEALQGTETQYF

d_call: TRBD2
j_call: TRBJ2-7
v_call: TRBV29-1
cdr3_aa: CSGAGGESYEQYF

d_call: TRBD2
j_call: TRBJ2-3
v_call: TRBV18
cdr3_aa: CASSPFSGGVTDTQYF

d_call: -
j_call: TRBJ2-1
v_call: TRBV13
cdr3_aa: CASSSPSSSYNEQFF

d_call: TRBD1
j_call: TRBJ1-5
v_call: TRBV30
cdr3_aa: CAWDDRGTNQPQHF

d_call: -
j_call: TRBJ2-3
v_call: TRBV6-5
cdr3_aa: CASRSQFSTDTQYF

d_call: -
j_call: TRBJ2-7
v_call: TRBV5-6
cdr3_aa: CASSFGRSTYEQYF

d_call: -
j_call: TRBJ2-6
v_call: TRBV13
cdr3_aa: CASSPKSSGANVLTF

d_call: -
j_call: TRBJ1-1
v_call: TRBV7-2
cdr3_aa: CASSLGSGTNTEAFF

d_call: TRBD2
j_call: TRBJ2-7
v_call: TRBV3-1/TRBV3-2
cdr3_aa: CASREGLAVGYEQYF